Below are 6 T cell receptor beta chains sequenced from a single sample in a study of CD8+ T cells in alopecia areata. As the sequencing template, cDNA was produced by extracting RNA and reverse transcribing it. TCRdb's table, derived via immunoSEQ multiplex PCR, lists solely in-frame clones and lacks some. Of 150,000 to 200,000 clones in the sample, 60% were seen once. Specified treatment: oral pan-JAK inhibitor, 5-10 mg twice daily. Sequencing was performed on CD4+ T cells sorted from blood, taken at week 24, from a patient treated with tofacitinib. The receptor source for this set is a human donor with alopecia areata.

This clone appeared once. V is TRBV29-1 and J is TRBJ2-5; no reliable D call. Trimming stripped 0 bases from V and 5 bases from J, with 7 bases between. Germline V gene lookup returns CDR1 SQVTM and CDR2 ANQGSEA. The CDR3 is 12 residues long. CDR3 DNA: TGCAGCGTTGAAGAGCTAAAGGAGACCCAGTACTTC. Protein: CSVEELKETQYF.

CDR3 bases: TGTGCCAGCAGCCAGGACAGGGGGGCGGTTCAGTACTTC. This codes for CASSQDRGAVQYF. The chain is built from TRBV7-6 and TRBJ2-4; TRBD1 matches 10 bases. V was pared by 5 bases and J by 11 bases, with 6 bases of the junction left unmatched. CDR3 length: 13 residues. Germline CDR1 is SGHVS and CDR2 is FNYEAQ.

The V and J genes are TRBV7-2 and TRBJ2-1, with 10 bases that match TRBD2. Germline assignment: CDR1 SGHTA and CDR2 FQGNSA. The CDR3 has 15 amino acids. With V trimmed by 0 bases and J by 15 bases, 11 bases remained unmatched. The CDR3 coding sequence is TGTGCCAGCAGCTTAGCCTTGTACAGCGGGGGGGCCCCGTTCTTC. Protein sequence: CASSLALYSGGAPFF.

CDR3 sequence: CASSELRASGNTIYF. CDR3 DNA: TGTGCCAGCAGTGAACTGCGGGCCTCTGGAAACACCATATATTTT. The V call is TRBV2, the J call TRBJ1-3; D is uncertain. Germline values: CDR1 SNHLY, CDR2 FYNNEI. The CDR3 runs to 15 residues. The germline V and J ends were trimmed by 2 bases and 0 bases, with 8 bases remaining between them.

This chain joins TRBV30 and TRBJ1-1, with unresolved D. The V end lost 4 bases, the J end lost 0 bases, and 12 bases lay between the germline ends. This CDR3 comprises 14 residues. The germline V gene has CDR1 GTSNPN and CDR2 SVGIG (reference sequence). CDR3 sequence reads: CAWKPAWMNTEAFF. For the CDR3, the DNA is TGTGCCTGGAAACCCGCTTGGATGAACACTGAAGCTTTCTTT.

The chain uses TRBV4-3 and TRBJ1-1, with 7 bases lining up with TRBD1. Looked up from germline, CDR1 is LGHNA and CDR2 is YSLEER. This CDR3 is built from 16 residues. With V trimmed by 0 bases and J by 3 bases, 7 bases remained unmatched. In nucleotides, the CDR3 is TGCGCCAGCAGCCAAGATCAGGGGGGGTTGTACACTGAAGCTTTCTTT. It codes for CASSQDQGGLYTEAFF.